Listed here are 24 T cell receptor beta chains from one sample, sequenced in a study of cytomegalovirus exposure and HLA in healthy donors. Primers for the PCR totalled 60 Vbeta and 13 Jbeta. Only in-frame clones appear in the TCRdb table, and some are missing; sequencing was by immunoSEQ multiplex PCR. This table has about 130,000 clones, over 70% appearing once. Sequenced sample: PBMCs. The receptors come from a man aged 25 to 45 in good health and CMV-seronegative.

The CDR3 nucleotides read TGTGCCAGCAGGTCCCCCCTATTGAACACTGAAGCTTTCTTT. It encodes CASRSPLLNTEAFF. The genes are TRBV11-2 and TRBJ1-1; D is unclear. The CDR3 sequence is 14 residues long. V lost 6 bases to trimming and J lost 0 bases, with 11 bases between them. From germline, CDR1 is SGHAT and CDR2 FQNNGV.

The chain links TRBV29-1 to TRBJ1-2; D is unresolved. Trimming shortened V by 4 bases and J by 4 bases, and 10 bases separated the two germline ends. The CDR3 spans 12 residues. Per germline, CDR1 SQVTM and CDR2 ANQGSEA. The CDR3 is CSVGRGSYGYTF. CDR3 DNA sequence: TGCAGCGTTGGACGGGGATCCTATGGCTACACCTTC.

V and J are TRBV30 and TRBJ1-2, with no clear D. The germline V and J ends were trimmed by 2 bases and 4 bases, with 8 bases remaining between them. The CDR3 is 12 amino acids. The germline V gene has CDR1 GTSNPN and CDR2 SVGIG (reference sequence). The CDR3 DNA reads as TGTGCCTGGAGTCTAGCGGTCTATGGCTACACCTTC. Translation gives CAWSLAVYGYTF. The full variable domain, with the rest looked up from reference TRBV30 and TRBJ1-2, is SQTIHQWPATLVQPVGSPLSLECTVEGTSNPNLYWYRQAAGRGLQLLFYSVGIGQISSEVPQNLSASRPQDRQFILSSKKLLLSDSGFYLCAWSLAVYGYTFGSGTRLTVV.

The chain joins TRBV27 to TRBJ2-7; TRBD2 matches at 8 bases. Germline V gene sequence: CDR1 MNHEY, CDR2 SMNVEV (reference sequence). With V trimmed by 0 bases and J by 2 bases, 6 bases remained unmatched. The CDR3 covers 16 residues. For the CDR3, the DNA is TGTGCCAGCAGTTTATCAAGCCTAGCGGGTACCTACGAGCAGTACTTC. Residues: CASSLSSLAGTYEQYF.

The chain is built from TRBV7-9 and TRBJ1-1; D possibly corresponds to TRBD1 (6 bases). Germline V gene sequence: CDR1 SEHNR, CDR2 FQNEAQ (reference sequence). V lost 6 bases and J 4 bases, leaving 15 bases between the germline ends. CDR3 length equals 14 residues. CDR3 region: CASRLDREGTEAFF. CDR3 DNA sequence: TGTGCCAGCAGATTGGACAGAGAAGGCACTGAAGCTTTCTTT.

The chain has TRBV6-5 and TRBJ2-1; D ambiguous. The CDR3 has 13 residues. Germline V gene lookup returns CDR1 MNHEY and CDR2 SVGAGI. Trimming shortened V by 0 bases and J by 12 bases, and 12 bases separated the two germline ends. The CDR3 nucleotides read TGTGCCAGCAGTTACTCGAAACAGACCCCGCAGTTCTTC. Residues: CASSYSKQTPQFF.

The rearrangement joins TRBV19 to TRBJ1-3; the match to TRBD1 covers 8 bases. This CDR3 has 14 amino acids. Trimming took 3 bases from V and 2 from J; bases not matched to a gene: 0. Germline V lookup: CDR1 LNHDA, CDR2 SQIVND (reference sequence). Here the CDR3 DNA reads TGTGCCAGTAGTATGACAGGGGCTGGAAACACCATATATTTT. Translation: CASSMTGAGNTIYF.

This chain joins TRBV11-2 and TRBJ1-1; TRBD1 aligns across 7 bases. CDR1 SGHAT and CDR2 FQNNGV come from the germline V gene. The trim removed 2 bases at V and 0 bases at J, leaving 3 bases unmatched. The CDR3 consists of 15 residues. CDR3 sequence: CASSLLGGMNTEAFF. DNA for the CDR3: TGTGCCAGCAGCTTACTAGGGGGCATGAACACTGAAGCTTTCTTT.

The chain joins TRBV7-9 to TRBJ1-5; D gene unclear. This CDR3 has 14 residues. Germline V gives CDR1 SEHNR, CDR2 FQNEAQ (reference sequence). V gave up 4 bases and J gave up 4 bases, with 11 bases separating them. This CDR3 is CASSSHGSNQPQHF. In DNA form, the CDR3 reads TGTGCCAGCAGCTCCCACGGGAGTAATCAGCCCCAGCATTTT.

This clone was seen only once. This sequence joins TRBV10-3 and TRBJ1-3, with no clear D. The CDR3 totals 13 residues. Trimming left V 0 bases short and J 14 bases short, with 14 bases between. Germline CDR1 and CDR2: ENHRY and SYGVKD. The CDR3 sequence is CAISESEQTNLYF. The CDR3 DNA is TGTGCCATCAGTGAGTCGGAGCAGACCAATCTATATTTT.

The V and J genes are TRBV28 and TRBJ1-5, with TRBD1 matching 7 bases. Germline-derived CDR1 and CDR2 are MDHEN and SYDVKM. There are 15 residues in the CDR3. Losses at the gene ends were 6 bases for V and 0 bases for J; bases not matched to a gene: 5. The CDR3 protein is CASSPGQSSNQPQHF. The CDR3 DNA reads TGTGCCAGCAGCCCGGGACAGTCTAGCAATCAGCCCCAGCATTTT.

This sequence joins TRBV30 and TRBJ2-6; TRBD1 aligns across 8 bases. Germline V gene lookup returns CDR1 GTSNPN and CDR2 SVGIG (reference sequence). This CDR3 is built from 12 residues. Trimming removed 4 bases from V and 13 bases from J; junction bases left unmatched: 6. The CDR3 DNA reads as TGTGCCTGGAATGGACAGGGCGAAGTCCTGACTTTC. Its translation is CAWNGQGEVLTF.

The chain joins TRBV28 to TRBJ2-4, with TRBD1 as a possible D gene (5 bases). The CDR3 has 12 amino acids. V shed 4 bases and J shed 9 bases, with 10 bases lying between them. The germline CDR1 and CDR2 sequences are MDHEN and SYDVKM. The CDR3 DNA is TGTGCCAGCAGTTCTCCCAGGGCCATTCAGTACTTC. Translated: CASSSPRAIQYF. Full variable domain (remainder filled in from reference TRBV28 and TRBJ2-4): DVKVTQSSRYLVKRTGEKVFLECVQDMDHENMFWYRQDPGLGLRLIYFSYDVKMKEKGDIPEGYSVSREKKERFSLILESASTNQTSMYLCASSSPRAIQYFGAGTRLSVL.

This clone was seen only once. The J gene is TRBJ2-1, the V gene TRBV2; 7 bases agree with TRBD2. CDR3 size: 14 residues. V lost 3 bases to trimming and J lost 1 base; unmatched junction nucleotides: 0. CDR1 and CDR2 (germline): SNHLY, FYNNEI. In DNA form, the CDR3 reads TGTGCCAGCAGTGAGCGGGAGTCCTACAATGAGCAGTTCTTC. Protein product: CASSERESYNEQFF.

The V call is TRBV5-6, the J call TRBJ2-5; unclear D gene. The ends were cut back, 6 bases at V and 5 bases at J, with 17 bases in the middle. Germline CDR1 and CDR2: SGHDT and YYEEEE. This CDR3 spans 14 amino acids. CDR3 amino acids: CASNFLGRPETQYF. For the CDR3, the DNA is TGTGCCAGCAACTTCTTGGGCCGACCGGAGACCCAGTACTTC.

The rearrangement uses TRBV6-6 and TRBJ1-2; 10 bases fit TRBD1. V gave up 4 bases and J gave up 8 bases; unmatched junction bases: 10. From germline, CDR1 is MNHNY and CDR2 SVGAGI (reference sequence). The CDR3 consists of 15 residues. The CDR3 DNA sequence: TGTGCCAGCAGTTGGACCGGGACAGGGGAGTTGGGCTACACCTTC. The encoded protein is CASSWTGTGELGYTF.

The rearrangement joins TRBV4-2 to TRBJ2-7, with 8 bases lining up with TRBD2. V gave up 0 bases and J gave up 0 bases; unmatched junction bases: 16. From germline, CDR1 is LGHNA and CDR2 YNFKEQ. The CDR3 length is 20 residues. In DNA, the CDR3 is TGTGCCAGCAGCCAAGATCTCAGCGGGAGCGCCACTAGAAGCTCCTACGAGCAGTACTTC. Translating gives CASSQDLSGSATRSSYEQYF.

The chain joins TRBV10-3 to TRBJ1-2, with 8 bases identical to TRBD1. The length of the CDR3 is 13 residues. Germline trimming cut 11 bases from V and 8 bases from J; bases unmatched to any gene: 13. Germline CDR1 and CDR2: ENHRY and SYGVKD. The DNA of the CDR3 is TGTGCCTCGGCGACAGGGGAAGGCGGAGGCTACACCTTC. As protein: CASATGEGGGYTF.

The CDR3 loop reads CASSILPGQATYEQYF. The CDR3 coding sequence is TGTGCCAGCAGTATTCTGCCGGGACAGGCGACCTACGAGCAGTACTTC. The chain uses TRBV28 and TRBJ2-7, with TRBD1 matching over 8 bases. Unmatched junction bases numbered 11, after V lost 5 bases and J lost 2 bases. Per the germline V gene, CDR1 is MDHEN and CDR2 is SYDVKM. The CDR3 is 16 residues long.

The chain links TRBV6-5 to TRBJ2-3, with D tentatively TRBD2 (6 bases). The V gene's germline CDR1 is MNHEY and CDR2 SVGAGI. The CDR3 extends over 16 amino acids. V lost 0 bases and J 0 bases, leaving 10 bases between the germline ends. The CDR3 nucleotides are TGTGCCAGCAGTTACTCGATCAGCGGGAGCACAGATACGCAGTATTTT. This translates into CASSYSISGSTDTQYF.

The CDR3 spells CASSPGGTGPPYEQYF. CDR3 bases: TGTGCCAGCAGCCCTGGAGGGACAGGGCCCCCCTACGAGCAGTACTTC. V usage is TRBV5-6 and J usage is TRBJ2-7; 9 nucleotides align to TRBD1. Germline V gene sequence: CDR1 SGHDT, CDR2 YYEEEE. There are 16 residues in the CDR3. Trimming took 4 bases from V and 2 from J; bases not matched to a gene: 10.

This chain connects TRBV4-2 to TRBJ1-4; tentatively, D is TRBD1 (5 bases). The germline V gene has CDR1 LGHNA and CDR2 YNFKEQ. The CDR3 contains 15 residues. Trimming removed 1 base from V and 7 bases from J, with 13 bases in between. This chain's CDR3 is CASSQAGGIGEKLFF. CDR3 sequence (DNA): TGTGCCAGCAGCCAAGCTGGGGGGATCGGTGAAAAACTGTTTTTT.

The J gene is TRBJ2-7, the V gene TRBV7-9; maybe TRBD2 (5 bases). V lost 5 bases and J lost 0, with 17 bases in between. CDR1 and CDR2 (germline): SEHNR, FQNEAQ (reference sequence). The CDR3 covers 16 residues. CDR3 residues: CASSPGGTVSSYEQYF. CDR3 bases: TGTGCCAGCAGCCCCGGAGGTACAGTGAGCTCCTACGAGCAGTACTTC.

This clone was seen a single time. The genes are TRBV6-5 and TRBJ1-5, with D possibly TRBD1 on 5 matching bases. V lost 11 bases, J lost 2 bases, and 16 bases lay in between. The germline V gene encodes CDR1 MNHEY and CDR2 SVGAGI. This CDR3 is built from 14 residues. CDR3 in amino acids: CAAGRFGGNQPQHF. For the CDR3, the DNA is TGTGCCGCAGGGAGGTTTGGAGGCAATCAGCCCCAGCATTTT.